This T cell receptor beta chain was sequenced for a study of blood T cell repertoires in COVID-19. Study context: In Cohort 3, a recovered donor had either two negative PCRs, clearance, or symptom resolution.

Germline V gives CDR1 SNHLY, CDR2 FYNNEI. The junction had 3 bases not matched to a gene; V was cut back by 7 bases and J by 2 bases. The CDR3 covers 15 residues. Assay: immunoSEQ multiplex PCR; the TCRdb copy retains only in-frame clones and omits some. The table includes about 400,000 clones, more than 70% detected once. This TCR was sampled from a man aged 35 to 55 in a cohort exposed to, infected with or recovered from COVID-19 (not recorded which). This chain uses TRBV2 with TRBJ2-2, with TRBD2 matching over 11 bases. Sequenced material: PBMCs or T cells enriched from blood (not recorded which). This CDR3 reads CASTGTSGNTGELFF. Written as DNA, the CDR3 is TGTGCCAGCACCGGGACTAGCGGAAACACCGGGGAGCTGTTTTTT. The full variable domain, rest sourced from reference TRBV2 and TRBJ2-2, is EPEVTQTPSHQVTQMGQEVILRCVPISNHLYFYWYRQILGQKVEFLVSFYNNEISEKSEIFDDQFSVERPDGSNFTLKIRSTKLEDSAMYFCASTGTSGNTGELFFGEGSRLTVL.